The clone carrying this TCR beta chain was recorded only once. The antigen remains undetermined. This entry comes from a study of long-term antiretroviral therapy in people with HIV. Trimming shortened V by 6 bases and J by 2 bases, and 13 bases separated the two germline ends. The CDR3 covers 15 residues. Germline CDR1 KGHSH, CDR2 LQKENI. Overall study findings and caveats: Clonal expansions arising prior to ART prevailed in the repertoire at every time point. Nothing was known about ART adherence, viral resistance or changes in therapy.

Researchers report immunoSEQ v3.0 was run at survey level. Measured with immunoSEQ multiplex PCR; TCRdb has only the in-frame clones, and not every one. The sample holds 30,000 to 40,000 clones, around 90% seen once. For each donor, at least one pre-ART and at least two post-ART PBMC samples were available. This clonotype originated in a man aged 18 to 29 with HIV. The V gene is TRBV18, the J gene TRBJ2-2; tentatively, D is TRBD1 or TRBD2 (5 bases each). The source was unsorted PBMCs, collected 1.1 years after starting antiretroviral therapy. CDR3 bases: TGTGCCAGCTCTCCGGGACGGATTAACACCGGGGAGCTGTTTTTT. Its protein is CASSPGRINTGELFF.